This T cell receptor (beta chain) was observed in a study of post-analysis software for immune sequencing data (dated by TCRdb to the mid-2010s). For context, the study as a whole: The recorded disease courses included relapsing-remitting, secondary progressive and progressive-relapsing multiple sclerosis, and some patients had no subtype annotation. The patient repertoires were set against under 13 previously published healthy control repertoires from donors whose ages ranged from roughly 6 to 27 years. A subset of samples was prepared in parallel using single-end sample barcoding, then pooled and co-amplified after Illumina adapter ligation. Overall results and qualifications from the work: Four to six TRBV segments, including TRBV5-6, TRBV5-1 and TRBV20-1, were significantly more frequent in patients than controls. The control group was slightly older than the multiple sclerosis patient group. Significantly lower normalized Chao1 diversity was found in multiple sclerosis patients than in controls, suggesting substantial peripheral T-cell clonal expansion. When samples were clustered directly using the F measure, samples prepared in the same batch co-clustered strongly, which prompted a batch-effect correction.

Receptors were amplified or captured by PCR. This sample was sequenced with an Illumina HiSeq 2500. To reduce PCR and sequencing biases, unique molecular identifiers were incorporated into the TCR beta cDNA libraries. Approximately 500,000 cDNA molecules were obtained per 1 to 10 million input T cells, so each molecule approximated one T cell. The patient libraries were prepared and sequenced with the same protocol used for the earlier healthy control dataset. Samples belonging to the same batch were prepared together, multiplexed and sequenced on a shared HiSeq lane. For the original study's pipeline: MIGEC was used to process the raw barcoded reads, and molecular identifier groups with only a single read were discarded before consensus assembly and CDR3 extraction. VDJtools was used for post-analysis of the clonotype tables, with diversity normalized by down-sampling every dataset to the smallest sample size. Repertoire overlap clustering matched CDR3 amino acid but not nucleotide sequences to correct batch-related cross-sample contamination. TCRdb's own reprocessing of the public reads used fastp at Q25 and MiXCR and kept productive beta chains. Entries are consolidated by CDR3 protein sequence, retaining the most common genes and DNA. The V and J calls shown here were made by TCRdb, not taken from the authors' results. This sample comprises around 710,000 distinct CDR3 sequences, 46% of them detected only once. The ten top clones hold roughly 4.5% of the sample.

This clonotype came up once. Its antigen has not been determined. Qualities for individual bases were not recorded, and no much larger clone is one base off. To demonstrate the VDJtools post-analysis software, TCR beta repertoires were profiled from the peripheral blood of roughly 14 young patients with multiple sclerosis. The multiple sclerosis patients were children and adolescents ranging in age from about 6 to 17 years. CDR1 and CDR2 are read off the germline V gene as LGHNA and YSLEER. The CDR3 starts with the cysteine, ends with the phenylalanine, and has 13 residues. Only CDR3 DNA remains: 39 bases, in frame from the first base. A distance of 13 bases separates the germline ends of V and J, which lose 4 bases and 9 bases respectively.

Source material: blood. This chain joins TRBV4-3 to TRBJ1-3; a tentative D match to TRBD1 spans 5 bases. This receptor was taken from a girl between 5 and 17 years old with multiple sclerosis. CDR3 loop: CASSPQGGGTIYF. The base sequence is TGCGCCAGCAGCCCCCAGGGCGGGGGCACCATATATTTT.